A single sample gave rise to the 29 T cell receptor beta chains below, sequenced in a study of beta chain features in type 1 diabetes. Study-level results: TCRB CDR3 length was moderately but significantly reduced in all four CD4+ subsets of Type 1 diabetes patients.

The investigators reverse transcribed all of the isolated RNA, so they sequenced expressed TCRB transcripts. Profiled with immunoSEQ multiplex PCR; TCRdb holds only in-frame clones, not every one. The sample gives roughly 240,000 clones, around 24% of which show up once; around 0.012% is in the top ten. The antigens for these receptors are not known. Sequenced: naive CD4+ T cells from blood. These receptors were obtained from a woman aged 25 to 39 with type 1 diabetes.

This clone was picked up a small number of times. This rearrangement joins TRBV19 to TRBJ2-7; TRBD2 matches 13 bases. Germline CDR1 LNHDA, CDR2 SQIVND (reference sequence). CDR3 length equals 14 residues. V shed 9 bases and J 2 bases; nucleotides not matched to a gene: 4. The DNA for the CDR3 is TGTGCCAGCACGACTAGCGGGAGGACCTACGAGCAGTACTTC. It specifies CASTTSGRTYEQYF. The full variable domain, in which reference TRBV19 and TRBJ2-7 provide the parts outside the CDR3, is DGGITQSPKYLFRKEGQNVTLSCEQNLNHDAMYWYRQDPGQGLRLIYYSQIVNDFQKGDIAEGYSVSREKKESFPLTVTSAQKNPTAFYLCASTTSGRTYEQYFGPGTRLTVT.

V is TRBV30 and J is TRBJ2-2, with D possibly being TRBD2 (5 bases). Trimming shortened V by 5 bases and J by 5 bases, and 12 bases separated the two germline ends. The CDR3 extends over 13 amino acids. The germline gives CDR1 GTSNPN, CDR2 SVGIG (reference sequence). This CDR3 is CAWFDRGTGELFF. In DNA form, the CDR3 reads TGTGCCTGGTTCGATCGCGGGACCGGGGAGCTGTTTTTT.

The chain is built from TRBV2 and TRBJ2-7, with D hard to call. The germline CDR1 and CDR2 sequences are SNHLY and FYNNEI. This CDR3 region has 12 residues. Between the trimmed V and J ends, which lost 5 bases and 1 base, there was a span of 6 bases. The CDR3 DNA sequence: TGTGCCAGCAGTCTTCAGTCCTACGAGCAGTACTTC. This encodes CASSLQSYEQYF.

The chain joins TRBV5-1 to TRBJ2-6, with 7 bases matching TRBD2. After removal of 4 bases from V and 0 bases from J, the junction contained 7 bases not matched to a gene. This CDR3 has 17 residues. Germline V CDR1 and CDR2: SGHRS, YFSETQ. The CDR3 DNA reads TGCGCCAGCAGCGAAAGACCGGGAGGCTCTGGGGCCAACGTCCTGACTTTC. Translated: CASSERPGGSGANVLTF.

V usage is TRBV7-8 and J usage is TRBJ2-7; 7 nucleotides match TRBD2. The CDR3 has 14 residues. The trim removed 5 bases at V and 5 bases at J, leaving 9 bases unmatched. Looked up from germline, CDR1 is SGHVS and CDR2 is FQNEAQ. CDR3 nucleotide sequence: TGTGCCAGCAGCCCGACCGGGAGGATGCACGAGCAGTACTTC. It is translated as CASSPTGRMHEQYF.

V usage is TRBV7-9 and J usage is TRBJ2-3, with D possibly being TRBD2 (7 bases). Trimming shortened V by 8 bases and J by 6 bases, and 15 bases separated the two germline ends. This CDR3 has 13 residues. Germline V gives CDR1 SEHNR, CDR2 FQNEAQ (reference sequence). CDR3 amino acids: CASGGGLLDTQYF. The CDR3 DNA reads as TGTGCCAGCGGGGGGGGCCTTTTGGATACGCAGTATTTT.

The chain links TRBV7-3 to TRBJ2-3; 10 bases agree with TRBD2. CDR1 and CDR2 (germline): SGHTA, FQGTGA. J lost 2 bases, V lost 5 bases, and 4 bases had no gene match. The CDR3 has 15 residues. The CDR3 DNA is TGTGCCAGCAGCCCACTAGCGGGACACACAGATACGCAGTATTTT. Its protein is CASSPLAGHTDTQYF.

This chain joins TRBV5-4 and TRBJ1-2; no reliable D call. Trimming took off 0 bases at V and 6 bases at J, with 9 bases between the two ends. This CDR3 has 13 amino acids. Per the germline V gene, CDR1 is SGHNT and CDR2 is YYREEE (reference sequence). The CDR3 here is CASSLAVSNGYTF. As DNA, the CDR3 is TGTGCCAGCAGCTTGGCCGTGAGTAATGGCTACACCTTC.

This clone has more than one count but fewer than ten. The J gene is TRBJ2-7, the V gene TRBV29-1; possibly TRBD2 for D (6 bases). Trimming removed 7 bases from V and 1 base from J, with 14 bases in between. Germline V gene sequence: CDR1 SQVTM, CDR2 ANQGSEA. CDR3 size: 13 residues. CDR3 in amino acids: CSAGRAGSYEQYF. DNA of the CDR3: TGCAGCGCCGGGCGGGCGGGATCCTACGAGCAGTACTTC.

This sequence joins TRBV7-8 and TRBJ1-1; D is perhaps TRBD1 (6 bases). Germline lookup yields CDR1 SGHVS and CDR2 FQNEAQ. The CDR3 length is 19 residues. With 2 bases removed from V and 1 base from J, the gap between germline ends came to 23 bases. The CDR3 here is CASSLRPDRTKGENTEAFF. The CDR3, as DNA: TGTGCCAGCAGCTTAAGACCCGACAGGACAAAGGGTGAGAACACTGAAGCTTTCTTT.

This chain uses TRBV29-1 with TRBJ2-4; 8 nucleotides agree with TRBD1. V shed 4 bases and J 7 bases; nucleotides not matched to a gene: 3. Per germline, CDR1 SQVTM and CDR2 ANQGSEA. The CDR3 is 12 residues long. The CDR3 DNA reads TGCAGCGTTGCGCAGGGGGCGAACATTCAGTACTTC. It yields the protein CSVAQGANIQYF.

This clone was counted once. The genes are TRBV30 and TRBJ1-2; TRBD1 matches at 7 bases. The germline gives CDR1 GTSNPN, CDR2 SVGIG (reference sequence). The V gene end was trimmed by 2 bases and the J gene end by 8 bases; junction bases not matched to a gene: 5. CDR3 length: 12 residues. The CDR3 sequence is CAWSYNRGGYTF. The CDR3 nucleotides read TGTGCCTGGAGTTATAACAGGGGAGGCTACACCTTC.

This clone appeared a few times. The chain combines TRBV5-6 with TRBJ2-5; D ambiguous. Germline assignment: CDR1 SGHDT and CDR2 YYEEEE. Trimming removed 3 bases at V and 1 base at J, with 13 bases between. This CDR3 is 15 amino acids long. The CDR3 reads CASSWRLEGQETQYF. The DNA of the CDR3 is TGTGCCAGCAGCTGGAGACTGGAAGGCCAAGAGACCCAGTACTTC. Combining the CDR3 with reference TRBV5-6 and TRBJ2-5 gives the whole variable domain DAGVTQSPTHLIKTRGQQVTLRCSPKSGHDTVSWYQQALGQGPQFIFQYYEEEERQRGNFPDRFSGHQFPNYSSELNVNALLLGDSALYLCASSWRLEGQETQYFGPGTRLLVL.

V gene TRBV11-2 combines with J gene TRBJ2-7; 13 positions agree with TRBD2. Germline lookup yields CDR1 SGHAT and CDR2 FQNNGV. Unmatched junction bases numbered 6, after V lost 5 bases and J lost 5 bases. This CDR3 comprises 15 residues. The CDR3 sequence: CASSKLAGGPHEQYF. The CDR3, as DNA: TGTGCCAGCAGCAAACTAGCGGGAGGGCCCCACGAGCAGTACTTC.

This chain joins TRBV5-6 and TRBJ2-2; weak D call: TRBD1 (6 bases). Trimming stripped 2 bases from V and 5 bases from J, with 10 bases between. The CDR3 contains 14 residues. Germline CDR1 SGHDT, CDR2 YYEEEE. The CDR3 here is CASSLYRVTGELFF. The CDR3 DNA is TGTGCCAGCAGCTTATACAGGGTTACCGGGGAGCTGTTTTTT.

This chain connects TRBV19 to TRBJ2-7, with D possibly being TRBD1 (6 bases). The CDR3 is 14 amino acids. From germline, CDR1 is LNHDA and CDR2 SQIVND (reference sequence). V dropped 3 bases and J dropped 6 bases, with 15 bases sitting between them. The CDR3 spells CASSIEGGGREQYF. DNA for the CDR3: TGTGCCAGTAGTATTGAAGGGGGTGGTCGCGAGCAGTACTTC.

The J gene is TRBJ2-3, the V gene TRBV4-1, with 10 bases fitting TRBD2. Trimming cost V 1 base and J 6 bases; bases outside gene matches: 10. This CDR3 region has 17 residues. Germline CDR1 reads MGHRA; CDR2 reads YSYEKL. The CDR3 region is CASSQVEGTSAGDTQYF. The CDR3 DNA reads TGCGCCAGCAGCCAAGTGGAGGGGACTAGCGCTGGGGATACGCAGTATTTT.

The chain combines TRBV2 with TRBJ1-1; D unresolved. The CDR3 totals 13 residues. Germline V CDR1 and CDR2: SNHLY, FYNNEI. V was pared by 8 bases and J by 0 bases, with 10 bases between. The CDR3 nucleotides are TGTGCCAGCCCCGAGGAAATGAACACTGAAGCTTTCTTT. It translates to CASPEEMNTEAFF.

This chain connects TRBV9 to TRBJ2-2; 7 positions match TRBD1. Germline V gene lookup returns CDR1 SGDLS and CDR2 YYNGEE. With V trimmed by 2 bases and J by 2 bases, 3 bases remained unmatched. The CDR3 length is 15 residues. DNA for the CDR3: TGTGCCAGCAGCGTGGGGGACAGAAACACCGGGGAGCTGTTTTTT. It codes for CASSVGDRNTGELFF.

V is TRBV29-1 and J is TRBJ2-7; TRBD1 matches 9 bases. This CDR3 is built from 17 residues. V lost 3 bases, J lost 2 bases, and 14 bases stayed unmatched. CDR1 is SQVTM and CDR2 is ANQGSEA in the germline V gene. CDR3 sequence (DNA): TGCAGCGTTGATCTGGGACAGGGCAATATTCCACCCTACGAGCAGTACTTC. Residues: CSVDLGQGNIPPYEQYF.

This clone was seen a few times. This chain uses TRBV30 with TRBJ1-2, with D perhaps matching TRBD1 (5 bases). CDR3 size: 17 residues. V was trimmed by 2 bases and J by 3 bases, leaving 22 bases between them. Germline V gene data show CDR1 as GTSNPN and CDR2 as SVGIG (reference sequence). This chain's CDR3 is CAWSSPPGHLADYGYTF. The CDR3 DNA is TGTGCCTGGAGTAGTCCTCCTGGACACCTTGCGGACTATGGCTACACCTTC.

J is TRBJ2-1 and V is TRBV28; possible D gene TRBD2, 5 bases. Germline V gives CDR1 MDHEN, CDR2 SYDVKM. CDR3 length equals 11 residues. Trimming stripped 6 bases from V and 10 bases from J, with 10 bases between. This chain's CDR3 is CASRLRGEQFF. The CDR3 DNA follows: TGTGCCAGCAGACTTAGAGGGGAGCAGTTCTTC.

The chain links TRBV28 to TRBJ1-2; possible D gene TRBD1, 5 bases. The CDR3 consists of 13 residues. The V and J ends lost 2 bases and 8 bases respectively, with 12 bases between them. Germline CDR1 and CDR2: MDHEN and SYDVKM. CDR3 loop: CASSLEGVGGYTF. The CDR3 bases are TGTGCCAGCAGTTTAGAAGGGGTGGGCGGCTACACCTTC.

This clone has more than one count but fewer than ten. The chain recombines TRBV11-1 with TRBJ2-1; no firm D call. This CDR3 is 15 amino acids long. The germline CDR1 and CDR2 sequences are SGHAT and FQDESV (reference sequence). The germline V and J ends were trimmed by 5 bases and 3 bases, with 14 bases remaining between them. CDR3 region: CASSLGLTNYNEQFF. CDR3 in DNA: TGTGCCAGCAGCCTAGGGCTAACTAACTACAATGAGCAGTTCTTC.

This clone has a handful of counts. The V gene is TRBV2, the J gene TRBJ1-2, with D perhaps TRBD1 (6 bases). Trimming took 2 bases from V and 8 from J, leaving 9 bases between them. Germline assignment: CDR1 SNHLY and CDR2 FYNNEI. This CDR3 is built from 12 residues. The CDR3 DNA is TGTGCCAGCAGTGAAACAGGGCTAGGCTACACCTTC. Translation: CASSETGLGYTF.

The table lists this clone with a few counts. V is TRBV5-1 and J is TRBJ1-1; TRBD1 might be the D (6 bases). The CDR3 contains 14 residues. The germline gives CDR1 SGHRS, CDR2 YFSETQ. V shed 0 bases and J shed 4 bases, with 10 bases lying between them. This CDR3 reads CASSLGQVSTEAFF. CDR3 nucleotide sequence: TGCGCCAGCAGCTTGGGACAGGTTTCCACTGAAGCTTTCTTT.

This chain links TRBV15 with TRBJ2-7, with 10 bases aligning to TRBD1. Looked up from germline, CDR1 is LNHNV and CDR2 is YYDKDF (reference sequence). The CDR3 has 15 amino acids. V lost 4 bases to trimming and J lost 3 bases; unmatched junction nucleotides: 6. The CDR3 DNA reads as TGTGCCACCAGCATAGACAGGGGGCGATTCTACGAGCAGTACTTC. Translating it yields CATSIDRGRFYEQYF. Full variable domain (remainder filled in from reference TRBV15 and TRBJ2-7): DAMVIQNPRYQVTQFGKPVTLSCSQTLNHNVMYWYQQKSSQAPKLLFHYYDKDFNNEADTPDNFQSRRPNTSFCFLDIRSPGLGDTAMYLCATSIDRGRFYEQYFGPGTRLTVT.

This clone was seen only a few times. The chain joins TRBV30 to TRBJ1-5; 7 positions match TRBD1. This CDR3 is 14 amino acids long. The germline gives CDR1 GTSNPN, CDR2 SVGIG (reference sequence). V trimming: 0 bases; J trimming: 5 bases; junction bases outside the gene matches: 4. The CDR3 protein is CAWSVDRVDQPQHF. The CDR3 bases are TGTGCCTGGAGTGTCGACAGGGTTGATCAGCCCCAGCATTTT.

This clone was picked up a small number of times. In DNA form, the CDR3 reads TGTGCCAGTGGACTTAATCAGCCCCAGCATTTT. Translating gives CASGLNQPQHF. This chain connects TRBV19 to TRBJ1-5; D is undetermined. The V and J ends lost 8 bases and 4 bases respectively, with 6 bases between them. Germline V gene sequence: CDR1 LNHDA, CDR2 SQIVND (reference sequence). CDR3 length: 11 residues. Full variable domain (outside the CDR3, taken from reference TRBV19 and TRBJ1-5): DGGITQSPKYLFRKEGQNVTLSCEQNLNHDAMYWYRQDPGQGLRLIYYSQIVNDFQKGDIAEGYSVSREKKESFPLTVTSAQKNPTAFYLCASGLNQPQHFGDGTRLSIL.